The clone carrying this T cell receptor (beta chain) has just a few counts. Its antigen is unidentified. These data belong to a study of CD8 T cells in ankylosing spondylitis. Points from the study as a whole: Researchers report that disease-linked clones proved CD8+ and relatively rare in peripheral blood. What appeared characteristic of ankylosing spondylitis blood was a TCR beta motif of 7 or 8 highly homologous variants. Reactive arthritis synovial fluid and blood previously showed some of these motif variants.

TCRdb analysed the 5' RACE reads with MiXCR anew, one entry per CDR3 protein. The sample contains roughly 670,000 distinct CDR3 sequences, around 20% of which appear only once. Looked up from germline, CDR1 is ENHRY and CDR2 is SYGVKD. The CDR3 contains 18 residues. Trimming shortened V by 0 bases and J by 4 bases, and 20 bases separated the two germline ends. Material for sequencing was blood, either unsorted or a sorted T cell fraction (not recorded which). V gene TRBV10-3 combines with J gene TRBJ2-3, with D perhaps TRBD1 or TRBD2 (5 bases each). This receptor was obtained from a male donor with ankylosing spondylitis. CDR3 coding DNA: TGTGCCATCAGTGAGTCCGGCGCGGTTGGGGGAGCGGCAGATACGCAGTATTTT. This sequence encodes CAISESGAVGGAADTQYF.